The rows below give T cell receptor beta chains drawn from one sample of a study of T cell repertoires in cytomegalovirus infection. Antigens of these TCRs are unknown. TCRdb re-analysed the reads in MiXCR, keeping a single row per CDR3 protein. Here the sample spans around 340,000 distinct CDR3 sequences, about 28% being singletons. The sample was cultured PBMCs, taken from culture after CMV antigen stimulation. The receptors were sampled from a human donor in good health (CMV status not recorded). Some clones in this sample may be carry-over from other donors' samples. CDR3s include the opening cysteine and the closing phenylalanine or tryptophan. D genes are given only for firm matches. The size of a clone is reported for some rows only, either as once, few or many, or as a class for expanded clones.

j_call v_call d_call clone_size cdr3_aa cdr3_nt
TRBJ1-1 TRBV12-3/TRBV12-4 - many CASSLAGGNTEAFF TGTGCCAGCAGCTTAGCGGGGGGCAACACTGAAGCTTTCTTT
TRBJ2-1 TRBV7-9 - - CASSSPQGGINEQFF TGTGCCAGCAGCTCCCCACAGGGAGGGATCAATGAGCAGTTCTTC
TRBJ1-1 TRBV27 - few CASSPGLGNTEAFF TGTGCCAGCAGTCCCGGGTTGGGGAACACTGAAGCTTTCTTT
TRBJ2-5 TRBV27 TRBD1 - CASSLSIGTGEGETQYF TGTGCCAGCAGTTTATCGATAGGGACAGGGGAAGGGGAGACCCAGTACTTC
TRBJ1-5 TRBV11-2 - - CAIRGSVSNQPQHF TGTGCCATACGGGGTTCCGTTAGCAATCAGCCCCAGCATTTT
TRBJ1-1 TRBV12-3/TRBV12-4 - few CASSAGAEAFF TGTGCCAGCAGTGCGGGAGCGGAAGCTTTCTTT
TRBJ1-3 TRBV6-1 - - CASSSRTRRGDTIYF TGTGCCAGCAGTTCCCGGACGCGGCGAGGTGACACCATATATTTT
TRBJ1-1 TRBV19 TRBD1 few CASSALTGVNTEAFF TGTGCCAGTAGTGCCCTGACAGGGGTGAACACTGAAGCTTTCTTT
TRBJ2-1 TRBV20-1 - few CSASRQSHEQFF TGCAGTGCTAGTCGCCAGTCACATGAGCAGTTCTTC
TRBJ2-3 TRBV20-1 - - CSARDLRLDRTDTQYF TGCAGTGCTAGAGATCTTCGACTAGACCGTACAGATACGCAGTATTTT
TRBJ2-7 TRBV24-1 - - CATSDFRTNYEQYF TGTGCCACCAGTGATTTTAGAACTAACTACGAGCAGTACTTC
TRBJ1-1 TRBV7-9 TRBD1 - CASRVQGATEAFF TGTGCCAGCAGAGTACAGGGGGCCACTGAAGCTTTCTTT
TRBJ1-2 TRBV6-5 - - CASSYARGGYGYTF TGTGCCAGCAGTTACGCCCGTGGGGGCTATGGCTACACCTTC
TRBJ1-5 TRBV10-3 - - CAISESGAGYQPQHF TGTGCCATCAGTGAGTCCGGGGCGGGGTATCAGCCCCAGCATTTT
TRBJ2-2 TRBV6-8 TRBD1 - CASRTGFTGELFF TGTGCCAGCAGGACAGGGTTTACCGGGGAGCTGTTTTTT
TRBJ1-5 TRBV30 - - CAWNRDSNQPQHF TGTGCCTGGAACAGGGATAGCAATCAGCCCCAGCATTTT
TRBJ2-3 TRBV15 - few CATSRDYRPGGTDTQYF TGTGCCACCAGCAGAGATTATCGCCCGGGGGGCACAGATACGCAGTATTTT
TRBJ2-2 TRBV24-1 TRBD1 few CATSDSNPGQGPGELFF TGTGCCACCAGTGATTCGAACCCGGGACAGGGCCCCGGGGAGCTGTTTTTT
TRBJ2-3 TRBV12-5 - many CASGLDSHLTDTQYF TGTGCTAGTGGTTTGGACTCCCATCTCACAGATACGCAGTATTTT
TRBJ1-2 TRBV7-9 - few CASSFPPHGVGKNGYTF TGTGCCAGCAGCTTTCCCCCCCATGGGGTTGGAAAGAATGGCTACACCTTC
TRBJ2-5 TRBV28 TRBD1 few CASSSPTGGYETQYF TGTGCCAGCAGTTCCCCGACAGGGGGCTATGAGACCCAGTACTTC
TRBJ1-2 TRBV5-4 - few CASSFVAGNYGYTF TGTGCCAGCAGCTTTGTGGCAGGGAACTATGGCTACACCTTC
TRBJ2-2 TRBV6-1 TRBD1 few CASILTGGTGELFF TGTGCCAGCATCCTGACAGGGGGCACCGGGGAGCTGTTTTTT
TRBJ1-2 TRBV12-3/TRBV12-4 TRBD1 - CASSDSQGGYGYTF TGTGCCAGCAGCGATTCACAGGGGGGGTATGGCTACACCTTC
TRBJ2-7 TRBV4-2 TRBD1 many CASSDPGQGAYEQYF TGTGCCAGCAGCGACCCGGGACAGGGGGCCTACGAGCAGTACTTC
TRBJ2-2 TRBV6-1 - - CASSDLGTTGELFF TGTGCCAGCAGTGATCTGGGCACCACCGGGGAGCTGTTTTTT
TRBJ1-6 TRBV7-9 - many CASSSHRTYPSPLHF TGTGCCAGCAGCTCCCACCGGACCTATCCTTCACCCCTCCACTTT
TRBJ2-2 TRBV30 - - CAWAERHTGELFF TGTGCCTGGGCAGAGAGGCACACCGGGGAGCTGTTTTTT